This T cell receptor beta chain was recorded in a study of spatial heterogeneity in lung cancer. Study-wide findings and caveats: Ubiquitous expanded tumor TCRs appeared in blood more at resection than follow-up.

This clonotype was counted between two and nine times. Antigen specificity is unknown. The V gene's germline CDR1 is SQVTM and CDR2 ANQGSEA. Unmatched junction bases numbered 10, after V lost 7 bases and J lost 8 bases. This CDR3 region has 14 residues. TCRdb passed the 5' RACE reads through MiXCR, listing each CDR3 protein once. Of about 48,000 distinct CDR3 sequences in the sample, less than 6% were seen once. Described time point: sample taken at primary tumor resection. V usage is TRBV29-1 and J usage is TRBJ2-1, with 11 positions matching TRBD2. The starting material was PBMCs, obtained at surgery. This TCR came from a male donor with early-stage non-small cell lung cancer. CDR3 region: CSAGTSGSVDEQFF. The DNA of the CDR3 is TGCAGCGCCGGAACTAGCGGGAGTGTGGATGAGCAGTTCTTC.